The next 10 T cell receptor beta chains were all read from a single sample in a study of CD8 T cells in ankylosing spondylitis. TCRdb re-called the 5' RACE reads with MiXCR, one entry per CDR3 protein. Altogether about 160,000 distinct CDR3 sequences are present, approximately 20% being singletons, with the ten largest covering approximately 8%. Material for sequencing was blood, either unsorted or a sorted T cell fraction (not recorded which). Source of these receptors: a male donor with ankylosing spondylitis or in good health (not recorded which).

The rearrangement uses TRBV28 and TRBJ1-5; 7 bases match TRBD1. Per germline, CDR1 MDHEN and CDR2 SYDVKM. V trimming: 6 bases; J trimming: 3 bases; junction bases outside the gene matches: 5. The length of the CDR3 is 14 residues. DNA of the CDR3: TGTGCCAGCAGCTCAACAGGGGACAATCAGCCCCAGCATTTT. It codes for CASSSTGDNQPQHF.

This clonotype was seen at least ten times. CDR3: CSEGRGAYNEQFF. CDR3 bases: TGCAGTGAAGGGCGGGGGGCCTACAATGAGCAGTTCTTC. V and J are TRBV20-1 and TRBJ2-1; TRBD2 agrees at 8 bases. Trimming removed 7 bases from V and 2 bases from J; junction bases left unmatched: 4. Germline assignment: CDR1 DFQATT and CDR2 SNEGSKA (reference sequence). This CDR3 contains 13 residues.

The V gene is TRBV3-1, the J gene TRBJ1-5; D gene uncertain. The CDR3 is made up of 14 amino acids. V was pared by 1 base and J by 8 bases, with 12 bases between. CDR1 LGHDT and CDR2 YNNKEL come from the germline V gene (reference sequence). CDR3 coding DNA: TGTGCCAGCAGCCAAGTCCCAACTAGGGAGCCCCAGCATTTT. It is translated as CASSQVPTREPQHF.

This clonotype was counted ten times or more. The rearrangement links TRBV29-1 to TRBJ2-3; D is ambiguous. The CDR3 is made up of 10 amino acids. Germline V gene lookup returns CDR1 SQVTM and CDR2 ANQGSEA. Trimming pared 4 bases from V and 14 bases from J, leaving 13 bases between. CDR3 bases: TGCAGCGTTGGTACCGCTCGGTTGTATTTT. The encoded protein is CSVGTARLYF.

In this sample, this clonotype turned up a few times. The chain links TRBV20-1 to TRBJ1-5; the match to TRBD1 covers 11 bases. V lost 6 bases and J lost 0; bases outside the gene matches: 7. CDR1 and CDR2 from the germline V gene are DFQATT and SNEGSKA (reference sequence). The CDR3 contains 16 residues. The CDR3 DNA reads TGCAGTGCGGGGACAGGGGGAAAGTATAGCAATCAGCCCCAGCATTTT. This codes for CSAGTGGKYSNQPQHF.

The table lists this clonotype with a few counts. The chain has TRBV10-2 and TRBJ1-1; 7 nucleotides line up with TRBD1. The germline V gene has CDR1 WSHSY and CDR2 SAAADI. The CDR3 length is 15 residues. V lost 3 bases to trimming and J lost 1 base; unmatched junction nucleotides: 5. The CDR3 region has the DNA TGCGCCAGCAGTGACAGGGGGTTGTCGAACACTGAAGCTTTCTTT. This codes for CASSDRGLSNTEAFF.

Many counts were recorded for this clonotype. The rearrangement links TRBV28 to TRBJ1-5; maybe TRBD1 (5 bases). V lost 5 bases and J lost 3, with 14 bases in between. The CDR3 is made up of 15 amino acids. The germline V gene encodes CDR1 MDHEN and CDR2 SYDVKM. CDR3 DNA: TGTGCCAGCAGTCTAGACAGAGGTACCAATCAGCCCCAGCATTTT. This codes for CASSLDRGTNQPQHF.

The chain carries TRBV20-1 and TRBJ2-3; maybe TRBD2 (5 bases). The ends were cut back, 1 base at V and 0 bases at J, with 14 bases in the middle. The CDR3 spans 16 residues. In germline, CDR1 is DFQATT, CDR2 SNEGSKA (reference sequence). CDR3 bases: TGCAGTGCTAGAGGACTAACAGAAAAAAGCACAGATACGCAGTATTTT. It encodes CSARGLTEKSTDTQYF.

This clonotype has a count of ten or more. The chain carries TRBV28 and TRBJ1-5; 7 bases are a match to TRBD1. V was pared by 10 bases and J by 3 bases, with 15 bases of the junction left unmatched. CDR1 MDHEN and CDR2 SYDVKM come from the germline V gene. The CDR3 extends over 16 amino acids. The CDR3: CATQSRDRGINQPQHF. The DNA for the CDR3 is TGTGCCACCCAAAGCCGGGACAGAGGAATCAATCAGCCCCAGCATTTT.

Note on this clonotype: This sequence may be a read error, since a much larger clone differs from it by one base. The chain carries TRBV20-1 and TRBJ2-5, with a tentative D call TRBD2 (5 bases). V lost 7 bases to trimming and J lost 3 bases, with 9 bases between them. CDR3 size: 11 residues. The germline V gene encodes CDR1 DFQATT and CDR2 SNEGSKA (reference sequence). CDR3 DNA: TGCAGTGTTACTAGTAAAGAGACCCAGTACTTC. This gives the protein CSVTSKETQYF.